This T cell receptor beta chain was sequenced during a study of T cells after yellow fever vaccination (dated by TCRdb to between 2018 and 2020). Some background on the complete study: Libraries from fractions with low cell numbers were prepared with the SMART-Seq v4 Ultra Low Input RNA kit. Two healthy male donors, one aged 18 to 30 and one aged 30 to 40 years, made up the cohort. To track T-cell clones before and after primary and booster YFV17D yellow fever vaccination, bulk TCR alpha and beta repertoires were sequenced longitudinally. Bulk PBMC replicates and cell subsets were isolated from blood drawn at multiple timepoints before and after both primary and secondary immunization.

A note on this clonotype: Its target antigen remains unknown. The input lacks base qualities; no much larger clone sits a single base away.

Overall study outcomes, separate from this receptor: Most clones expanded after primary vaccination were re-detected after the booster (almost 98% of CD4 and more than 70% of CD8), suggesting broad memory maintenance. The secondary T-cell response was found to be weaker but faster than the primary response, with a peak reached on day 5 rather than on day 15. A small fraction of clonotypes showed up in both the CD4 and CD8 compartments, probably as a result of convergent recombination. The study included only a couple of donors, which limits how far the findings can be generalized. Because abundant contaminating clonotypes from the bulk population could be contained in FACS-sorted repertoires, computational filtering was required.

This specimen's treatment or condition label, interpreted: live attenuated yellow fever vaccine strain. A standard Ficoll-Paque protocol was used to isolate PBMCs from peripheral blood. CD4 and CD8 T-cell fractions were isolated with Dynabeads CD4 and CD8 positive selection kits. TriZol was used to extract RNA from bulk PBMCs, CD4 and CD8 fractions, and dextramer-positive and dextramer-negative fractions. TCRdb names Illumina NovaSeq 6000 as the instrument used. TCR cDNA was synthesized by 5'RACE template switching, which introduced a universal primer site and unique molecular identifiers. Priming for cDNA synthesis came from both the TCR alpha and TCR beta constant segments. Library amplification used two PCR steps, and the second PCR step added sample barcodes and sequencing adapters. Sequencing of the libraries was done on either Illumina HiSeq 2500 (2x100 bp) or NovaSeq (2x150 bp). Regarding the original processing steps: MIGEC was used to demultiplex reads and collapse the reads into UMI consensus sequences, and MiXCR was used for V(D)J alignment. Using edgeR on replicate PBMC samples, clonotypes were called vaccine-responding if FDR was below 0.01 and the log2 fold change was above 5 up to day 15. CD4 or CD8 identity was assigned to each bulk clonotype according to whether the clonotype was present at higher abundance in the sequenced CD4 repertoire or the sequenced CD8 repertoire. The raw public data were reprocessed by TCRdb itself: fastp quality trimming at Q25, MiXCR clonotype calling, in-frame beta chains only. One record per CDR3 amino acid sequence lists the most common genes and DNA. These V and J calls originate from TCRdb's pipeline instead of the authors' own analysis. This sample comprises some 150,000 distinct CDR3 sequences, 11% of them detected only once. Jointly, the top ten make up 36% of the sample.

This sequence originates from a man younger than 30 who received the YFV17D yellow fever vaccine. The sample consisted of CD8+ T cells sorted from PBMCs, taken 15 days after the yellow fever booster vaccination.

The bases read TGTGCCAGCAGTTTTCGGCAGGGAGGGACCGGGGAGCTGTTTTTT. Its product reads: CASSFRQGGTGELFF. The rearrangement joined TRBV12-3 or TRBV12-4 to TRBJ2-2; a stretch of 7 junction bases matches TRBD2. V has 3 bases trimmed and J has 5 bases trimmed; junction bases matching no gene number 6. From cysteine to phenylalanine, the CDR3 is 15 amino acids long. The CDR3 DNA has 45 bases and is translated from base 1.